The 2 T cell receptor beta chains reported below all come from one sample, sequenced in a study of cytomegalovirus exposure and HLA in healthy donors. It was with 60 Vbeta and 13 Jbeta primers that the PCR ran. The method was immunoSEQ multiplex PCR; TCRdb's version includes in-frame clones alone and lacks a portion of them. The sample shows over 200,000 clones, almost 80% of them seen only once. The sample taken for sequencing was PBMCs. Every receptor here comes from a male donor in good health and CMV-seronegative.

Of note for this clone: The junction differs from germline at one of its ends, possibly a read error. The chain joins TRBV6-5 to TRBJ2-7, with D possibly TRBD1 on 6 matching bases. This CDR3 is built from 13 residues. The germline V gene encodes CDR1 MNHEY and CDR2 SVGAGI. In DNA form, the CDR3 reads TGTGCCAGCAGCGCTACAGGGTCCTTCGAGCAGTACTTC. This encodes CASSATGSFEQYF.

The chain combines TRBV5-4 with TRBJ2-3; TRBD2 agrees at 8 bases. J gave up 6 bases and V 0 bases, and 6 bases lay outside the gene matches. The germline V gene has CDR1 SGHNT and CDR2 YYREEE (reference sequence). CDR3 length: 15 residues. The CDR3 DNA is TGTGCCAGCAGCTTGGGTAGGGTAGCGGGGGATACGCAGTATTTT. Protein sequence: CASSLGRVAGDTQYF.